These 32 T cell receptor beta chains were sequenced from one sample in a study of regulatory T cells in long-lasting Graves disease (dated by TCRdb to about 2021). Libraries were prepared through multiplex PCR. The sequencer listed for this sample is Illumina HiSeq 4000. CDR3 regions were amplified by Arm-PCR with iRepertoire HTBI primers to construct TCR beta libraries. The public reads were quality trimmed at Q25 with fastp and then assembled into clones with MiXCR by TCRdb, keeping productive beta chains. Every distinct CDR3 protein forms one entry, paired with its most common genes and DNA. The sample data list some 600,000 distinct CDR3 sequences, and around 16% of these were observed just once. The biggest ten clones account for more than 10% of the sample. The time point label, as the study defines it: newly diagnosed GD, antithyroid drugs for less than 3 months. RNA was extracted from PBMCs in TRIzol for both TCR sequencing and RNA sequencing.

These sequences were also reported in another study, on T cells in Graves' hyperthyroidism and ophthalmopathy.

The starting material was peripheral blood mononuclear cells (PBMCs), obtained at new diagnosis, from a patient treated with antithyroid drugs. Every receptor here comes from a man between 18 and 35 years old with Graves disease. Donor details come from another sample of the same person, matched by shared clones.

This clonotype was seen at least ten times. This sequence joins TRBV18 and TRBJ2-5; maybe TRBD1 (5 bases). This CDR3 comprises 14 residues. Between the trimmed V and J ends, which lost 4 bases and 0 bases, there was a span of 9 bases. Per germline, CDR1 KGHSH and CDR2 LQKENI. The CDR3 DNA sequence: TGTGCCAGCTCACGCCCAGGGAACCAAGAGACCCAGTACTTC. It is translated as CASSRPGNQETQYF.

The V and J genes are TRBV9 and TRBJ1-1; 7 bases line up with TRBD1. The trim removed 4 bases at V and 0 bases at J, leaving 9 bases unmatched. Germline-derived CDR1 and CDR2 are SGDLS and YYNGEE. This CDR3 region has 16 residues. CDR3 DNA sequence: TGTGCCAGCAGCCCCCAAGGACAGGCTCTGAACACTGAAGCTTTCTTT. This gives the protein CASSPQGQALNTEAFF.

V and J are TRBV6-2 or TRBV6-3 and TRBJ2-3; D is unclear. Trimming took off 6 bases at V and 4 bases at J, with 14 bases between the two ends. The CDR3 is made up of 14 amino acids. Per germline, CDR1 MNHEY and CDR2 SVGEGT. The CDR3 nucleotides read TGTGCCAGCAGGAAGGTCGGGTTGGCAGATACGCAGTATTTT. It is translated as CASRKVGLADTQYF.

The chain has TRBV27 and TRBJ2-6; D remains ambiguous. V shed 6 bases and J shed 0 bases, with 12 bases lying between them. Germline V gene data show CDR1 as MNHEY and CDR2 as SMNVEV (reference sequence). The CDR3 totals 16 residues. CDR3 DNA sequence: TGTGCCAGCAGCGTAGGCCAAAACTCTGGGGCCAACGTCCTGACTTTC. Its translation: CASSVGQNSGANVLTF.

This clonotype was recorded many times. The CDR3 bases are TGTGCCAGTGATCCGGGAGGGCAAGGTGAGCAGTTCTTC. It codes for CASDPGGQGEQFF. The rearrangement links TRBV2 to TRBJ2-1; 8 bases map to TRBD2. The V segment lost 9 bases and the J segment 9 bases; nucleotides outside the gene matches: 10. From germline, CDR1 is SNHLY and CDR2 FYNNEI. The CDR3 has 13 amino acids.

This clonotype was seen a few times. The chain combines TRBV12-3 or TRBV12-4 with TRBJ2-1; 12 bases are a match to TRBD2. J was trimmed by 6 bases and V by 6 bases; bases with no gene match: 6. The CDR3 contains 15 residues. The CDR3 loop reads CASRPPSGRANEQFF. CDR3 sequence (DNA): TGTGCCAGCAGGCCCCCTAGCGGGAGGGCCAATGAGCAGTTCTTC.

This clonotype was seen repeatedly, ten times or more. The chain couples TRBV28 to TRBJ2-4, with TRBD1 identical over 9 bases. V was clipped by 5 bases and J by 8 bases; unmatched bases: 13. The germline gives CDR1 MDHEN, CDR2 SYDVKM. The CDR3 is 16 amino acids. The CDR3 is CASSRPGTGKRDIQYF. The CDR3 DNA reads as TGTGCCAGCAGTCGCCCCGGGACAGGGAAACGGGACATTCAGTACTTC.

With regard to this clonotype: One base away lies a much larger clone, so this may be a sequencing read error. The chain recombines TRBV3-1 with TRBJ2-5; D assignment may be TRBD1 or TRBD2 (5 bases each). This CDR3 region has 14 residues. Germline V gives CDR1 LGHDT, CDR2 YNNKEL (reference sequence). The CDR3 sequence is CASSHLGDQETQHF. Written as DNA, the CDR3 is TGTGCCAGCAGCCATCTCGGGGACCAAGAGACCCAGCACTTC.

This clonotype was counted at least ten times. This chain links TRBV13 with TRBJ2-5; TRBD2 agrees at 10 bases. The CDR3 covers 15 residues. Trimming cost V 5 bases and J 5 bases; bases outside gene matches: 8. In germline, CDR1 is PRHDT, CDR2 FYEKMQ (reference sequence). The CDR3 here is CASSARLAGGETQYF. The DNA of the CDR3 is TGTGCCAGCAGCGCCAGACTAGCGGGCGGGGAGACCCAGTACTTC.

There are many counts of this clonotype. The rearrangement links TRBV20-1 to TRBJ2-6; the match to TRBD2 covers 9 bases. The CDR3 contains 20 residues. Germline V gives CDR1 DFQATT, CDR2 SNEGSKA (reference sequence). V lost 3 bases to trimming and J lost 0 bases; unmatched junction nucleotides: 15. CDR3 protein: CSASPKGLLAGSSGANVLTF. The CDR3 nucleotides read TGCAGTGCTAGCCCAAAGGGCTTACTAGCGGGTTCCTCTGGGGCCAACGTCCTGACTTTC.

This clonotype was seen a handful of times. DNA for the CDR3: TGTGCCAGCAGTGGGGGCAGGGGGCGCCGTCAGCCCCAGCATTTT. Encoded protein: CASSGGRGRRQPQHF. V and J are TRBV2 and TRBJ1-5, with 8 bases matching TRBD1. J gave up 6 bases and V 4 bases, and 8 bases lay outside the gene matches. Germline V gives CDR1 SNHLY, CDR2 FYNNEI. This CDR3 has 15 residues.

Concerning this clonotype itself: A much larger clone differs by one base, so this may be a read error. The rearrangement joins TRBV3-1 to TRBJ2-3; no clear D. V was pared by 1 base and J by 1 base, with 12 bases between. The germline V gene has CDR1 LGHDT and CDR2 YNNKEL (reference sequence). CDR3 length: 16 residues. The CDR3 protein is CASSQARKGRTDTQYF. CDR3 DNA sequence: TGTGCCAGCAGCCAAGCACGGAAAGGGCGCACAGATACGCAGTATTTT.

This clonotype turned up a few times. The chain joins TRBV7-9 to TRBJ2-1, with 14 bases identical to TRBD2. The V gene end was trimmed by 4 bases and the J gene end by 4 bases; junction bases not matched to a gene: 12. Germline CDR1 is SEHNR and CDR2 is FQNEAQ (reference sequence). The CDR3 runs to 19 residues. The CDR3 DNA follows: TGTGCCAGCAGCTCGACTAGCGGGAGGGAAAATTCCAGGTACAATGAGCAGTTCTTC. Residues: CASSSTSGRENSRYNEQFF. The full variable domain, its missing parts supplied by reference TRBV7-9 and TRBJ2-1, is DTGVSQNPRHKITKRGQNVTFRCDPISEHNRLYWYRQTLGQGPEFLTYFQNEAQLEKSRLLSDRFSAERPKGSFSTLEIQRTEQGDSAMYLCASSSTSGRENSRYNEQFFGPGTRLTVL.

This clonotype appeared a few times. V gene TRBV6-2 or TRBV6-3 combines with J gene TRBJ1-2; TRBD1 matches at 10 bases. V shed 2 bases, J shed 4 bases, and the junction held 19 bases outside the gene matches. Germline loops: CDR1 MNHEY, CDR2 SVGEGT. This CDR3 has 20 amino acids. The CDR3 loop reads CASSYRLVPRQGARGYGYTF. The CDR3 DNA reads TGTGCCAGCAGTTACCGCCTCGTTCCGAGACAGGGGGCCCGGGGCTATGGCTACACCTTC.

The chain has TRBV15 and TRBJ2-1, with a possible D match to TRBD2 (6 bases). Germline values: CDR1 LNHNV, CDR2 YYDKDF (reference sequence). V was shortened by 1 base and J by 9 bases, with 7 bases between the two germline ends. This CDR3 is built from 12 residues. CDR3 region: CATSRGGGEQFF. The CDR3 coding sequence is TGTGCCACCAGCAGAGGGGGAGGTGAGCAGTTCTTC.

This chain uses TRBV30 with TRBJ2-7, with 12 bases matching TRBD2. CDR3 length: 17 residues. CDR1 is GTSNPN, CDR2 SVGIG, per germline (reference sequence). Trimming at V came to 2 bases and at J to 4 bases, leaving 12 bases not matched to a gene. CDR3 DNA: TGTGCCTGGAGTCCTCTAGCCGGACTAGCGGGGATTTACGAGCAGTACTTC. Amino acid sequence: CAWSPLAGLAGIYEQYF.

V usage is TRBV3-1 and J usage is TRBJ2-7; 10 nucleotides agree with TRBD2. The CDR3 totals 14 residues. Trimming at V came to 9 bases and at J to 7 bases, leaving 12 bases not matched to a gene. Germline V gene sequence: CDR1 LGHDT, CDR2 YNNKEL (reference sequence). The CDR3 sequence is CAREREGTPIEQYF. The DNA of the CDR3 is TGTGCCAGGGAGCGGGAGGGCACCCCAATTGAGCAGTACTTC.

The sample holds many counts of this clonotype. CDR3 in amino acids: CASSFLPDSTYEQYF. For the CDR3, the DNA is TGCGCCAGCAGCTTCTTGCCAGATTCTACCTACGAGCAGTACTTC. The gene calls are TRBV5-1 and TRBJ2-7; D call uncertain. With 2 bases removed from V and 2 bases from J, the gap between germline ends came to 14 bases. The CDR3 runs 15 residues. Germline loops: CDR1 SGHRS, CDR2 YFSETQ.

This clonotype appeared many times. This chain connects TRBV20-1 to TRBJ2-1; 14 bases map to TRBD2. Germline loops: CDR1 DFQATT, CDR2 SNEGSKA (reference sequence). The CDR3 consists of 14 residues. The CDR3 DNA sequence: TGCAGCTGTCCGACTAGCGGGAGGGCCAATGAGCAGTTCTTC. Protein: CSCPTSGRANEQFF.

The CDR3 loop is CASSQGPKEKLFF. In DNA form, the CDR3 reads TGTGCCAGCAGCCAGGGTCCGAAAGAAAAACTGTTTTTT. The chain employs TRBV7-2 and TRBJ1-4; a possible D gene is TRBD1 (5 bases). The CDR3 spans 13 residues. Germline CDR1 and CDR2: SGHTA and FQGNSA. The ends were cut back, 5 bases at V and 8 bases at J, with 12 bases in the middle.

This clonotype was seen at least ten times. The V gene is TRBV12-3 or TRBV12-4, the J gene TRBJ1-1; the D gene is possibly TRBD1 (6 bases). This CDR3 has 13 residues. The V and J ends lost 6 bases and 1 base respectively, with 9 bases between them. In DNA form, the CDR3 reads TGTGCCAGCAGGAACAGGGAGAACACTGAAGCTTTCTTT. Translated: CASRNRENTEAFF.

The gene calls are TRBV27 and TRBJ2-7; the D gene is possibly TRBD1 (6 bases). V lost 3 bases, J lost 0 bases, and 9 bases lay in between. Germline-derived CDR1 and CDR2 are MNHEY and SMNVEV (reference sequence). CDR3 length equals 14 residues. The CDR3 spells CASSFSGASYEQYF. In nucleotides, the CDR3 is TGTGCCAGCAGTTTTTCAGGGGCCTCCTACGAGCAGTACTTC.

At least ten counts were recorded for this clonotype. This sequence joins TRBV20-1 and TRBJ2-5, with 9 bases lining up with TRBD2. The junction had 14 bases not matched to a gene; V was cut back by 4 bases and J by 5 bases. There are 16 residues in the CDR3. Germline lookup yields CDR1 DFQATT and CDR2 SNEGSKA (reference sequence). CDR3 in amino acids: CSANQPLAGVAETQYF. The CDR3 DNA follows: TGCAGTGCTAACCAACCATTAGCGGGAGTGGCTGAGACCCAGTACTTC.

This clonotype showed up many times. This chain joins TRBV13 and TRBJ2-7; D perhaps matches TRBD1 (5 bases). This CDR3 is built from 12 residues. CDR1 is PRHDT, CDR2 FYEKMQ, per germline (reference sequence). V was cut by 6 bases and J by 4 bases, with 10 bases left in between. The CDR3 is CASSQTVYEQYF. The CDR3 DNA reads TGTGCCAGCAGTCAGACAGTTTACGAGCAGTACTTC.

This clonotype was observed a handful of times. The chain is built from TRBV20-1 and TRBJ1-4; the D is unclear. V lost 3 bases and J lost 2, with 13 bases in between. This CDR3 has 15 amino acids. Germline CDR1 is DFQATT and CDR2 is SNEGSKA (reference sequence). The CDR3 region is CSASEFKLTNEKLFF. In nucleotides, the CDR3 is TGCAGTGCTAGCGAGTTTAAGTTGACTAATGAAAAACTGTTTTTT.

In its sample, this clonotype was seen a few times. V gene TRBV19 combines with J gene TRBJ2-1; D may be TRBD2 (5 bases). The V gene lost 5 bases and the J gene lost 7 bases, with 24 bases spanning the gap. Germline CDR1 LNHDA, CDR2 SQIVND (reference sequence). This CDR3 has 17 residues. The CDR3 DNA follows: TGTGCCAGTAGTCCCTACAATCTGGGAGTGGGTGGGAATGAGCAGTTCTTC. This encodes CASSPYNLGVGGNEQFF.

This clonotype has a handful of counts. V is TRBV12-3 or TRBV12-4 and J is TRBJ2-3; 10 bases are a match to TRBD1. Trimming at V came to 6 bases and at J to 8 bases, leaving 14 bases not matched to a gene. The length of the CDR3 is 16 residues. The CDR3 sequence is CASRPAGTGAQGTQYF. CDR3 DNA: TGTGCCAGCAGACCTGCCGGGACAGGGGCGCAAGGTACGCAGTATTTT.

This clonotype was detected ten times or more. The chain combines TRBV12-3 or TRBV12-4 with TRBJ1-4; 7 bases fit TRBD1. The CDR3 spans 15 residues. The trim removed 3 bases at V and 7 bases at J, leaving 8 bases unmatched. The CDR3 loop reads CASSLGGGAREKLFF. For the CDR3, the DNA is TGTGCCAGCAGTTTGGGAGGGGGCGCACGTGAAAAACTGTTTTTT.

The V and J genes are TRBV15 and TRBJ2-5; 8 bases fit TRBD1. Trimming removed 1 base from V and 5 bases from J; junction bases left unmatched: 6. CDR3 length equals 15 residues. Per the germline V gene, CDR1 is LNHNV and CDR2 is YYDKDF (reference sequence). The CDR3 nucleotides read TGTGCCACCAGCAGAGGCACAGGGGGAGTCGAGACCCAGTACTTC. Its protein product is CATSRGTGGVETQYF.

This clonotype was observed at least ten times. The genes are TRBV12-3 or TRBV12-4 and TRBJ2-3; 9 bases agree with TRBD1. The CDR3 is made up of 16 amino acids. Trimming cost V 5 bases and J 1 base; bases outside gene matches: 7. Here the CDR3 DNA reads TGTGCCAGCAGTCCCACTGACAGGGGGGGCACAGATACGCAGTATTTT. It yields the protein CASSPTDRGGTDTQYF.

This clonotype was observed at least ten times. The chain recombines TRBV27 with TRBJ2-7; the match to TRBD1 covers 8 bases. Trimming took 2 bases from V and 4 from J; bases not matched to a gene: 4. Germline V gene data show CDR1 as MNHEY and CDR2 as SMNVEV (reference sequence). The CDR3 length is 14 residues. The CDR3 protein is CASSLQGAGYEQYF. The DNA for the CDR3 is TGTGCCAGCAGTTTACAGGGGGCGGGATACGAGCAGTACTTC.

This clonotype was seen at least ten times. This sequence joins TRBV29-1 and TRBJ1-1, with D possibly being TRBD1 (5 bases). Germline lookup yields CDR1 SQVTM and CDR2 ANQGSEA. The length of the CDR3 is 12 residues. Trimming removed 2 bases at V and 4 bases at J, with 8 bases between. The CDR3 DNA reads as TGCAGCGTTGAACAGGGAGGCACTGAAGCTTTCTTT. It encodes CSVEQGGTEAFF.